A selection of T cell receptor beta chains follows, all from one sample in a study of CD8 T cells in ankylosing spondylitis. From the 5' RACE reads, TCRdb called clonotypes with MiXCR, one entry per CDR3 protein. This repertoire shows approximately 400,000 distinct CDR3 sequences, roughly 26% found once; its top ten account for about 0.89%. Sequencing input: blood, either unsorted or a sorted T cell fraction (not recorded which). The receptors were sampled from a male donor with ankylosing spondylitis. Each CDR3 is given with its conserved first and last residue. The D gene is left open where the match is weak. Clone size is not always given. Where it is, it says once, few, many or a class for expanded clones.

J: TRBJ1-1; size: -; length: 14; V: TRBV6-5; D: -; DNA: TGTGCCAGCAGTTACTCAGACGGCGACACTGAAGCTTTCTTT; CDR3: CASSYSDGDTEAFF
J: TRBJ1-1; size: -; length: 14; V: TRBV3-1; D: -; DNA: TGTGCCAGCAGCGGGACTCCAGGACAGACTGAAGCTTTCTTT; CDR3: CASSGTPGQTEAFF
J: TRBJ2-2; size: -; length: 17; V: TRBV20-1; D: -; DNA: TGCTGTGCTAGAGACCCTTCCCGGGACAGCGGGACCGGGGAGCTGTTTTTT; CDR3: CCARDPSRDSGTGELFF
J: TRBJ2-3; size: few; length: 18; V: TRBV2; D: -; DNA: TGTGCCAGCAATGGAGGAAACCCGGAGAAGCATAGCACAGATACGCAGTATTTT; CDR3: CASNGGNPEKHSTDTQYF
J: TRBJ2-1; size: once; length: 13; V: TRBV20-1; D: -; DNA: TGCAGTGCTAGGTACGGATCCTACAATGAGCAGTTCTTC; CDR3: CSARYGSYNEQFF
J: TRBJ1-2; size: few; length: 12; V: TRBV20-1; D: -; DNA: TGCAGTGCTAGTAGGGGATCCTATGGCTACACCTTC; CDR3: CSASRGSYGYTF
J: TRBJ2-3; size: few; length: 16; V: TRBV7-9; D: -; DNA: TGTGCCAGCAGCTTAGGAGCGGACGACCTCACAGATACGCAGTATTTT; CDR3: CASSLGADDLTDTQYF
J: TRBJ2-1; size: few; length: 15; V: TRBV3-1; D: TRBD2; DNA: TGTGCCAGCAGCCAAGGTAGCGGGACCTACAATGAGCAGTTCTTC; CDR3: CASSQGSGTYNEQFF
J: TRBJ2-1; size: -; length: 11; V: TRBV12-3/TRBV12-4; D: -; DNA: TGTGCCAGCAGAGCCGCGAATGAGCAGTTCTTC; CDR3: CASRAANEQFF
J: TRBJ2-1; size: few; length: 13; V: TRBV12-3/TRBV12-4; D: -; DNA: TGTGCCAGCAGCCGCTACTACCCCGGTGAGCAGTTCTTC; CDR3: CASSRYYPGEQFF
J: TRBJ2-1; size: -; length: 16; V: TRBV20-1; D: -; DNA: TGCAGTGCTACAACACCCCGACTAGGCGGGAACAATGAGCAGTTCTTC; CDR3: CSATTPRLGGNNEQFF
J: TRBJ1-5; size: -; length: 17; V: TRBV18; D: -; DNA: TGTGCCAGCTCACCGGTCCAGGCGGACAGTACCAATCAGCCCCAGCATTTT; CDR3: CASSPVQADSTNQPQHF
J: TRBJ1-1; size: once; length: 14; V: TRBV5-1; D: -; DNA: TGCGCCAGCAAAGTAGACTTAATGAACACTGAAGCTTTCTTT; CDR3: CASKVDLMNTEAFF
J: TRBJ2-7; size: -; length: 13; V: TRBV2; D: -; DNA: TGTGCCAGCACCCAGGACAGAGCCTACGAGCAGTACTTC; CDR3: CASTQDRAYEQYF
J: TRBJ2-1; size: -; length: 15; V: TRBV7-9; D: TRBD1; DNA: TGTGCCAGCAGCGGAAAACCCGGGACAGGGAATGAGCAGTTCTTC; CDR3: CASSGKPGTGNEQFF
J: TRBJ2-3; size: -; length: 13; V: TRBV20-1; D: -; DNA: TGCAGTGCTAGGGACCCTGGCACAGATACGCAGTATTTT; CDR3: CSARDPGTDTQYF
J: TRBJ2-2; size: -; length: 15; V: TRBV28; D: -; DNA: TGTGCCAGCGGTTTAGGCAGGGTTACCACCGGGGAGCTGTTTTTT; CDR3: CASGLGRVTTGELFF
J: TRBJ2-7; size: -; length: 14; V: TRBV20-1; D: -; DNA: TGCAGTGCTAGAAAGCCAGGGGATTGGTACGAGCAGTACTTC; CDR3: CSARKPGDWYEQYF
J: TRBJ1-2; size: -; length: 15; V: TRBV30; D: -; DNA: TGTGCCTGGAGCCGGCCAGCTCAGGGGAACTATGGCTACACCTTC; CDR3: CAWSRPAQGNYGYTF
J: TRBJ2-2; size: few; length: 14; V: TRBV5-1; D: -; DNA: TGCGCCAGCAGACCCGCAGGGGACGCCGGGGAGCTGTTTTTT; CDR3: CASRPAGDAGELFF
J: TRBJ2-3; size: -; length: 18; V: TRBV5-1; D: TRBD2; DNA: TGCGCCAGCAGCTTGGAGCCACCGGGACTACAGGGCACAGATACGCAGTATTTT; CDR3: CASSLEPPGLQGTDTQYF
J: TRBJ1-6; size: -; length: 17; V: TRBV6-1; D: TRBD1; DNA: TGTGCCAGTTCCGAGAGGACAGGGGACTCGATTAATTCACCCCTCCACTTT; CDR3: CASSERTGDSINSPLHF
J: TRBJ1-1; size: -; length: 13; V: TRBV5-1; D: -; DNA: TGCGCCAGCAGCTACGCCCTGGGTGCTGAAGCTTTCTTT; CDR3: CASSYALGAEAFF
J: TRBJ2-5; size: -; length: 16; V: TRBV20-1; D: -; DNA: TGCAGTGCTAGACAGCCGAGGGGGAGGGCCGGACAGACCCAGTACTTC; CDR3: CSARQPRGRAGQTQYF
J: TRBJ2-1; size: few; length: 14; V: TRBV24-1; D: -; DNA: TGTGCCACCAGTGACTTATCGACCTACAATGAGCAGTTCTTC; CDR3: CATSDLSTYNEQFF
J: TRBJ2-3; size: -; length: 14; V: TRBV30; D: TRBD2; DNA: TGTGCCTGGAGTTCCGGGACTAGTACAGATACGCAGTATTTT; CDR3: CAWSSGTSTDTQYF
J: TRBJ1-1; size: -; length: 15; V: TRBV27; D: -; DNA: TGTGCCAGCAGTTGGGCGGGACATCTGAACACTGAAGCTTTCTTT; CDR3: CASSWAGHLNTEAFF
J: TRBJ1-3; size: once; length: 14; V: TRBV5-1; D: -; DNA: TGCGCCAGCAGCTCAACAGGGCTTGGAAACACCATATATTTT; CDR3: CASSSTGLGNTIYF
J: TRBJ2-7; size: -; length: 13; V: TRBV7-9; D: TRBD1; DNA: TGTGCCAGCAGCCGGACAGGGCCGGACGAGCAGTACTTC; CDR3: CASSRTGPDEQYF
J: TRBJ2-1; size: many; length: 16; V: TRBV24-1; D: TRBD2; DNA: TGTGCCACCAGTTTTGCAACGGGAGGGTCCTACAATGAGCAGTTCTTC; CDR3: CATSFATGGSYNEQFF
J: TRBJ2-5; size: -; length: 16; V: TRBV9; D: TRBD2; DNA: TGTGCCAGCGGACCTCGAATAGCGGGAGGACAAGAGACCCAGTACTTC; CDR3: CASGPRIAGGQETQYF
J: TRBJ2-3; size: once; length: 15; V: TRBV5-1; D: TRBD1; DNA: TGCGCCAGCAGCGTCTACAGGGGGTACACAGATACGCAGTATTTT; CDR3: CASSVYRGYTDTQYF
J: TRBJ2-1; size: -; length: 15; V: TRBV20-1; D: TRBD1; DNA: TGCAGTGCTGAGGGGACAGGGGGTTCCTACAATGAGCAGTTCTTC; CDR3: CSAEGTGGSYNEQFF
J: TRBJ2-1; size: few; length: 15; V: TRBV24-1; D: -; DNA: TGTGCCACCAGTGAGGTTGGTGGGAGGGGGGATGAGCAGTTCTTC; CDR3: CATSEVGGRGDEQFF
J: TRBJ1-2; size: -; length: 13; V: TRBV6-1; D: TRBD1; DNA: TGTGCCAGCAGTCCCGGGACAGGGTCGGGCTACACCTTC; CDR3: CASSPGTGSGYTF